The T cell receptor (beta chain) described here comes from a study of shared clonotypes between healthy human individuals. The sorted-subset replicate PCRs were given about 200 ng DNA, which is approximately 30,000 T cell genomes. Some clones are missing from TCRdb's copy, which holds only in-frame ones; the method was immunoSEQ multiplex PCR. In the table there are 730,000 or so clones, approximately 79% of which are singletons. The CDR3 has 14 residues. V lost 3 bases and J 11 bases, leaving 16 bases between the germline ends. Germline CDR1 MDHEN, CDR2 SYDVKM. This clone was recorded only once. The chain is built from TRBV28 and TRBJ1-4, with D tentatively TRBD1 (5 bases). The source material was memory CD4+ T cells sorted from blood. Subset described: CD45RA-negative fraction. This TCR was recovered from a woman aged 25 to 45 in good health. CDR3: CASSFLGDRGKLFF. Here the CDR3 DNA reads TGTGCCAGCAGTTTCCTGGGTGATCGGGGGAAACTGTTTTTT.